The sample holds many counts of the clone carrying this T cell receptor (beta chain). This specimen belongs to a study of HIV-infected patients and healthy controls. All unsorted peripheral T cells were captured because whole blood was used without fractionation. The V and J ends lost 0 bases and 10 bases respectively, with 10 bases between them. The CDR3 is 12 residues long. The V gene's germline CDR1 is SGHKS and CDR2 YYEKEE (reference sequence). Approximately 510 ng RNA was reverse transcribed with alpha and beta constant-region primers. Separate chain-specific third strand synthesis with multiplexing indices produced the alpha and beta libraries. A 12-nucleotide barcode per molecule came from two concatenated random hexamers added pre-amplification. Each CDR3 protein gets one entry after TCRdb re-called the 5' RACE reads with MiXCR. The data hold about 10,000 distinct CDR3 sequences, with 10% observed a single time.

Here the sequenced sample was blood, taken before antiretroviral therapy. The TCR sequence derives from an adult with HIV infection. The chain combines TRBV5-5 with TRBJ1-1; a possible D gene is TRBD1 (5 bases). This chain's CDR3 is CASSLGSGGAFF. The CDR3 DNA reads as TGTGCCAGCAGCTTGGGCTCCGGGGGAGCTTTCTTT.